This T cell receptor (beta chain) was identified in a study of T-cell reconstitution after alpha-beta-depleted transplantation in children. Study outcomes and limitations: Reports say that about two months after transplant, the alpha-beta T cells came out of several hundred graft clones that had expanded. One year post-transplant, T-cell counts and diversity were largely derived from T cells produced anew. The high TCRbeta diversity at day 60 in some patients came from surviving recipient T cells and thymic progenitors.

In this sample, this clonotype turned up many times. Its antigen remains unknown. As it was prepared, the TCRbeta library received unique molecular identifiers. In TCRdb, the PCR reads were re-called with MiXCR into one record per CDR3 protein. The table has about 600,000 distinct CDR3 sequences, under 15% seen once. The source material was PBMCs, mostly from graft donor cells, sampled 360 days after TCRalphabeta/CD19-depleted stem cell transplant. This clonotype was sampled from a male patient between 10 and 17 years old who had a stem cell transplant for acute myeloid leukemia, so the T cells may come from the graft donor.

The CDR3 reads CASSLSGTGEETQYF. The CDR3 DNA reads TGTGCCAGCAGCCTCTCCGGGACAGGGGAAGAGACCCAGTACTTC. This chain connects TRBV13 to TRBJ2-5; 10 bases line up with TRBD1. V gave up 5 bases and J gave up 3 bases; unmatched junction bases: 6. The CDR3 extends over 15 amino acids. Germline CDR1 reads PRHDT; CDR2 reads FYEKMQ (reference sequence).